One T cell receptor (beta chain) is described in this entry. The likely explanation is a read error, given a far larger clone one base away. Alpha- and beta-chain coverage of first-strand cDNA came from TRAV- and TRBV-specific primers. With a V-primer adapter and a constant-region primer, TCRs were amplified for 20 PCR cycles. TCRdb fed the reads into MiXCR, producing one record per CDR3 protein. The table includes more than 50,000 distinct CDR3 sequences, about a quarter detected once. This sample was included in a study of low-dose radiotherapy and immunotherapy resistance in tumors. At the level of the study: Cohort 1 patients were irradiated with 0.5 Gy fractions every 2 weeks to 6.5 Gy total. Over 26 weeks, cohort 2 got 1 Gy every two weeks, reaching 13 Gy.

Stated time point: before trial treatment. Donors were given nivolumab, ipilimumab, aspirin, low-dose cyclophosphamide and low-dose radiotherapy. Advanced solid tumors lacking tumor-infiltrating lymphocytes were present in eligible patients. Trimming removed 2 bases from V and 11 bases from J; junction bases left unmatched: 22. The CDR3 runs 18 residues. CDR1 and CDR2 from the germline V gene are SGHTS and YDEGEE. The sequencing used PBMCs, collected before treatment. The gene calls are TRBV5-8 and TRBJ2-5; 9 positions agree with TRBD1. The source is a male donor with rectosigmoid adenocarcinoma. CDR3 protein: CASSLDQAGTGSGNEQYF. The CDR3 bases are TGTGCCAGCAGCTTAGACCAGGCCGGGACAGGGAGTGGGAATGAGCAGTACTTC.